These 23 T cell receptor beta chains were all obtained from the same sample, sequenced in a study of molecular identifiers for immune sequencing clone quantification. TCRdb used MiXCR to reprocess the PCR reads, holding one entry per CDR3 protein. The sample records about 640,000 distinct CDR3 sequences, about 20% being singletons. The source material was naive CD8+ T cells from blood, with Jurkat cell RNA spiked in. Noted subset: FACS-sorted CD8+CD4-CCR7+CD45RA+ naive T cells. Every receptor here comes from a human donor in good health. Some libraries in this study had Jurkat cell RNA spiked in.

A few counts support this clonotype. The chain combines TRBV9 with TRBJ2-3; 12 bases fit TRBD2. V dropped 4 bases and J dropped 6; count of bases not matched to a gene: 12. The CDR3 covers 17 residues. Germline V gives CDR1 SGDLS, CDR2 YYNGEE. In DNA form, the CDR3 reads TGTGCCAGCAGCCCAGAAGGTAGTCTAGCGGGGGGGGATACGCAGTATTTT. Residues: CASSPEGSLAGGDTQYF.

J is TRBJ2-7 and V is TRBV7-6; D not resolved. The V end was cut by 0 bases, the J end by 0 bases, with 12 bases between. Germline V gene sequence: CDR1 SGHVS, CDR2 FNYEAQ. The CDR3 consists of 16 residues. The CDR3 is CASSLAPAESSYEQYF. CDR3 in DNA: TGTGCCAGCAGCTTAGCGCCGGCGGAAAGCTCCTACGAGCAGTACTTC.

This clonotype was found many times. This sequence joins TRBV6-6 and TRBJ2-7; D is uncertain. V lost 2 bases and J 2 bases, leaving 4 bases between the germline ends. This CDR3 spans 12 amino acids. In germline, CDR1 is MNHNY, CDR2 SVGAGI (reference sequence). CDR3 loop: CASSYGTYEQYF. In DNA form, the CDR3 reads TGTGCCAGCAGTTACGGGACCTACGAGCAGTACTTC.

This clonotype has at least ten counts. The gene calls are TRBV12-3 or TRBV12-4 and TRBJ2-1; a possible D gene is TRBD2 (6 bases). This CDR3 contains 13 residues. V shed 6 bases and J shed 6 bases, with 12 bases lying between them. Here the CDR3 DNA reads TGTGCCAGCAGACGCGGGACTCGCAATGAGCAGTTCTTC. Protein product: CASRRGTRNEQFF.

The chain has TRBV19 and TRBJ2-3; D is uncertain. Trimming removed 7 bases at V and 0 bases at J, with 11 bases between. CDR3 length: 14 residues. Germline assignment: CDR1 LNHDA and CDR2 SQIVND (reference sequence). CDR3 bases: TGTGCCAGTACTCTTAGGGCTAGCACAGATACGCAGTATTTT. The encoded protein is CASTLRASTDTQYF.

Many counts were recorded for this clonotype. This chain joins TRBV9 and TRBJ1-1; D is uncertain. Trimming stripped 0 bases from V and 7 bases from J, with 7 bases between. Germline V gene sequence: CDR1 SGDLS, CDR2 YYNGEE. The CDR3 totals 12 residues. CDR3 protein: CASSVEGLEAFF. The CDR3 coding sequence is TGTGCCAGCAGCGTAGAGGGTCTTGAAGCTTTCTTT.

This clonotype was seen a handful of times. A much larger clone sits a single nucleotide away, making a read error possible. The chain joins TRBV13 to TRBJ2-2, with D hard to call. CDR3 length equals 14 residues. CDR1 is PRHDT and CDR2 is FYEKMQ in the germline V gene (reference sequence). CDR3 nucleotide sequence: TGTGCCAGCAACTTAGAAGAGAACACCGGGGAGCTGTTTTTT. The encoded protein is CASNLEENTGELFF.

In its sample, this clonotype was seen many times. The chain employs TRBV6-5 and TRBJ2-3; D unclear. There are 14 residues in the CDR3. V gave up 9 bases and J gave up 3 bases, with 16 bases separating them. The germline gives CDR1 MNHEY, CDR2 SVGAGI. This chain's CDR3 is CASRASELTDTQYF. The DNA for the CDR3 is TGTGCCAGTAGGGCGTCCGAACTTACAGATACGCAGTATTTT.

This clonotype occurred many times. This chain links TRBV7-9 with TRBJ2-2; TRBD2 matches at 9 bases. The CDR3 contains 16 residues. V lost 5 bases and J lost 5; bases outside the gene matches: 9. Germline V lookup: CDR1 SEHNR, CDR2 FQNEAQ (reference sequence). The CDR3 bases are TGTGCCAGCAGCCCACCGCTTAGCGGGGGAACCGGGGAGCTGTTTTTT. This codes for CASSPPLSGGTGELFF.

There are many counts of this clonotype. This chain links TRBV20-1 with TRBJ2-2, with 7 bases fitting TRBD1. The CDR3 is 14 residues long. V gave up 0 bases and J gave up 6 bases; unmatched junction bases: 4. Germline V gene lookup returns CDR1 DFQATT and CDR2 SNEGSKA (reference sequence). CDR3 sequence (DNA): TGCAGTGCTAGAGACGGACAGGAGGCCGGGGAGCTGTTTTTT. It is translated as CSARDGQEAGELFF.

This clonotype was recorded many times. The chain recombines TRBV7-6 with TRBJ2-5; D remains unclear. The CDR3 has 14 amino acids. Germline V lookup: CDR1 SGHVS, CDR2 FNYEAQ. The V and J ends lost 2 bases and 6 bases respectively, with 13 bases between them. CDR3 nucleotide sequence: TGTGCCAGCAGCTTATTGGACCTTAAGAAGACCCAGTACTTC. Translation gives CASSLLDLKKTQYF. Combining the CDR3 with reference TRBV7-6 and TRBJ2-5 gives the whole variable domain GAGVSQSPRYKVTKRGQDVALRCDPISGHVSLYWYRQALGQGPEFLTYFNYEAQQDKSGLPNDRFSAERPEGSISTLTIQRTEQRDSAMYRCASSLLDLKKTQYFGPGTRLLVL.

Turning to this clonotype: A much larger clone sits a single nucleotide away, making a read error possible. The V gene is TRBV7-9, the J gene TRBJ2-7; D unresolved. The CDR3 totals 13 residues. The germline gives CDR1 SEHNR, CDR2 FQNEAQ (reference sequence). CDR3 loop: CASSLRALYVQYF. CDR3 nucleotides: TGTGCCAGCAGCCTCCGGGCCCTCTACGTGCAGTACTTC.

A remark on this clonotype: A much larger clone differs from this one at a single base, so this may be a read error. The V and J genes are TRBV5-4 and TRBJ2-7; D could derive from TRBD1 or TRBD2 (6 bases each). Germline V gene sequence: CDR1 SGHNT, CDR2 YYREEE (reference sequence). The CDR3 runs 13 residues. The CDR3 is CASSGGPTYGQYF. The DNA of the CDR3 is TGTGCCAGCAGCGGGGGGCCGACCTACGGGCAGTACTTC.

This clonotype has a count of ten or more. The rearrangement uses TRBV10-1 and TRBJ2-1, with TRBD1 as a possible D gene (5 bases). From germline, CDR1 is WNHNN and CDR2 SYGVQD (reference sequence). CDR3 length: 14 residues. Trimming stripped 0 bases from V and 6 bases from J, with 9 bases between. The CDR3 DNA is TGCGCCAGCAGTGAGTCGGGGCTTAGCAATGAGCAGTTCTTC. Protein sequence: CASSESGLSNEQFF.

The J gene is TRBJ2-1, the V gene TRBV7-3; no clear D gene. The CDR3 contains 17 residues. The V and J ends lost 0 bases and 4 bases respectively, with 16 bases between them. CDR1 and CDR2 (germline): SGHTA, FQGTGA. CDR3 amino acids: CASSLTVGETNYNEQFF. The DNA of the CDR3 is TGTGCCAGCAGCTTAACTGTTGGAGAAACTAATTACAATGAGCAGTTCTTC.

The rearrangement links TRBV4-1 to TRBJ1-2, with D maybe TRBD1 (6 bases). Germline-derived CDR1 and CDR2 are MGHRA and YSYEKL. This CDR3 contains 16 residues. V lost 0 bases, J lost 2 bases, and 13 bases lay in between. In nucleotides, the CDR3 is TGCGCCAGCAGCCAAGATTCGGGGACATCAAACTATGGCTACACCTTC. It translates to CASSQDSGTSNYGYTF.

This clonotype came up many times. The V and J genes are TRBV6-2 or TRBV6-3 and TRBJ1-1; D might be TRBD1 (5 bases). CDR3 length: 19 residues. V was shortened by 7 bases and J by 0 bases, with 27 bases between the two germline ends. Germline V gene sequence: CDR1 MNHEY, CDR2 SVGEGT. Here the CDR3 reads CASTGGFYVQAGLNTEAFF. The DNA for the CDR3 is TGTGCCAGCACTGGGGGGTTTTACGTCCAGGCGGGCCTGAACACTGAAGCTTTCTTT.

This clonotype was detected a few times. V is TRBV25-1 and J is TRBJ1-1, with a weak D call TRBD1 (6 bases). V was clipped by 6 bases and J by 5 bases, with 22 bases between them. Germline CDR1 MGHDK, CDR2 SYGVNS. There are 16 residues in the CDR3. This chain's CDR3 is CASSYDYRDRGTEAFF. In nucleotides, the CDR3 is TGTGCCAGCAGCTACGATTACAGGGATAGAGGAACTGAAGCTTTCTTT.

This clonotype was seen only a few times. The rearrangement links TRBV19 to TRBJ2-1; TRBD1 might be the D (7 bases). This CDR3 is 16 amino acids long. From germline, CDR1 is LNHDA and CDR2 SQIVND (reference sequence). Trimming left V 4 bases short and J 6 bases short, with 19 bases between. The CDR3 DNA reads TGTGCCAGTAGTACCCGGCGGGACAGCCCAGTCAATGAGCAGTTCTTC. Amino acid sequence: CASSTRRDSPVNEQFF.

V is TRBV6-2 or TRBV6-3 and J is TRBJ2-5, with 9 bases matching TRBD1. With V trimmed by 1 base and J by 4 bases, 10 bases remained unmatched. Per the germline V gene, CDR1 is MNHEY and CDR2 is SVGEGT. This CDR3 has 17 residues. The CDR3 DNA reads TGTGCCAGCAGTTACTTAGGGACAGGGTGTACCTCAGAGACCCAGTACTTC. Translated, it gives CASSYLGTGCTSETQYF.

This clonotype appeared many times. The chain carries TRBV11-2 and TRBJ1-1, with 8 bases that match TRBD1. The CDR3 loop spans 14 amino acids. Germline V gene lookup returns CDR1 SGHAT and CDR2 FQNNGV. J lost 8 bases, V lost 6 bases, and 11 bases had no gene match. The CDR3, as DNA: TGTGCCAGCAGATCCACCGCAGGGGGCGTGGAAGCTTTCTTT. It specifies CASRSTAGGVEAFF. Complete variable domain (other parts from reference TRBV11-2 and TRBJ1-1): EAGVAQSPRYKIIEKRQSVAFWCNPISGHATLYWYQQILGQGPKLLIQFQNNGVVDDSQLPKDRFSAERLKGVDSTLKIQPAKLEDSAVYLCASRSTAGGVEAFFGQGTRLTVV.

This clonotype was picked up a small number of times. The chain employs TRBV27 and TRBJ2-7, with D perhaps TRBD1 (5 bases). The CDR3 is 14 amino acids. V dropped 3 bases and J dropped 4 bases, with 13 bases sitting between them. Germline-derived CDR1 and CDR2 are MNHEY and SMNVEV (reference sequence). CDR3 amino acids: CASSLKGSTYEQYF. In nucleotides, the CDR3 is TGTGCCAGCAGTTTGAAGGGGTCAACTTACGAGCAGTACTTC.

In its sample, this clonotype was seen a few times. The chain couples TRBV19 to TRBJ1-5, with D tentatively TRBD1 (6 bases). The CDR3 has 15 residues. With 4 bases removed from V and 2 bases from J, the gap between germline ends came to 12 bases. Germline V gene data show CDR1 as LNHDA and CDR2 as SQIVND (reference sequence). The CDR3 nucleotides read TGTGCCAGTAGTAGTGTAGGGGGGGGCAATCAGCCCCAGCATTTT. Protein sequence: CASSSVGGGNQPQHF.